What follows are 8 T cell receptor beta chains derived from one specimen sequenced in a study of OX40 agonist ivuxolimab in advanced cancers. Sequenced by immunoSEQ multiplex PCR; TCRdb stores in-frame clones only, minus some. Among 34,000 or so clones listed, roughly 76% were seen once. The sequencing used CD4+ or CD8+ T cells sorted from blood, collected in a trial of the OX40 agonist ivuxolimab. These TCRs come from an adult with an advanced solid tumor such as melanoma, head and neck, liver or kidney cancer.

The chain recombines TRBV27 with TRBJ1-2; a weak D match, TRBD1 (6 bases). The V and J ends lost 5 bases and 2 bases respectively, with 15 bases between them. The CDR3 runs to 15 residues. CDR1 is MNHEY, CDR2 SMNVEV, per germline (reference sequence). CDR3 nucleotide sequence: TGTGCCAGCAGTCCCTCGTGGGACAACAACTATGGCTACACCTTC. Protein: CASSPSWDNNYGYTF.

The chain couples TRBV6-1 to TRBJ2-6; 8 bases align to TRBD1. V shed 4 bases, J shed 0 bases, and the junction held 2 bases outside the gene matches. Looked up from germline, CDR1 is MNHNS and CDR2 is SASEGT. The length of the CDR3 is 16 residues. The CDR3 is CASSADRGSGANVLTF. The CDR3 nucleotides read TGTGCCAGCAGTGCCGACAGGGGCTCTGGGGCCAACGTCCTGACTTTC.

The J gene is TRBJ2-5, the V gene TRBV5-6; 7 bases are a match to TRBD2. The CDR3 consists of 13 residues. Trimming took 0 bases from V and 5 from J; bases not matched to a gene: 1. Per the germline V gene, CDR1 is SGHDT and CDR2 is YYEEEE. This CDR3 reads CASSLGGGETQYF. For the CDR3, the DNA is TGTGCCAGCAGCTTGGGGGGAGGGGAGACCCAGTACTTC.

The chain couples TRBV19 to TRBJ2-5; either TRBD1 or TRBD2 may supply D (7 bases each). Trimming shortened V by 10 bases and J by 2 bases, and 17 bases separated the two germline ends. Germline V lookup: CDR1 LNHDA, CDR2 SQIVND (reference sequence). This CDR3 is 14 amino acids long. The CDR3 loop is CATRQGGLQETQYF. The CDR3 DNA follows: TGTGCCACTAGACAGGGAGGGTTGCAAGAGACCCAGTACTTC.

The chain couples TRBV6-6 to TRBJ2-3, with D perhaps given as TRBD1 or TRBD2 (6 bases each). V was trimmed by 2 bases and J by 1 base, leaving 10 bases between them. The CDR3 has 15 amino acids. Per germline, CDR1 MNHNY and CDR2 SVGAGI (reference sequence). The CDR3 region is CASSYEGGRTDTQYF. CDR3 sequence (DNA): TGTGCCAGCAGTTACGAGGGGGGCCGCACAGATACGCAGTATTTT.

J is TRBJ2-5 and V is TRBV2, with 8 bases aligning to TRBD1. The V and J ends lost 11 bases and 6 bases, in that order; junction bases with no gene match: 14. The CDR3 loop spans 14 amino acids. The germline V gene has CDR1 SNHLY and CDR2 FYNNEI. DNA for the CDR3: TGTGCCGGCCAAAGACAGGGGCGGGTGCAGACCCAGTACTTC. It yields the protein CAGQRQGRVQTQYF.

Turning to this clone: The conserved phenylalanine or tryptophan is not found at the CDR3 terminus, so this likely reflects a read error. No DNA is shown, since the ends of the CDR3 on it are uncertain; the CDR3 is the one TCRdb lists. The chain couples TRBV2 to TRBJ1-5. The CDR3 has 17 residues if both end residues are counted. Germline V CDR1 and CDR2: SNHLY, FYNNEI. The CDR3 loop is CASSESRVGQSAPAFFL.

The genes are TRBV5-4 and TRBJ2-5, with D perhaps matching TRBD1 (5 bases). Trimming removed 6 bases at V and 0 bases at J, with 15 bases between. The V gene's germline CDR1 is SGHNT and CDR2 YYREEE (reference sequence). The CDR3 runs to 15 residues. The CDR3 protein is CASTIGQGHQETQYF. DNA of the CDR3: TGTGCCAGCACCATAGGGCAGGGCCACCAAGAGACCCAGTACTTC.